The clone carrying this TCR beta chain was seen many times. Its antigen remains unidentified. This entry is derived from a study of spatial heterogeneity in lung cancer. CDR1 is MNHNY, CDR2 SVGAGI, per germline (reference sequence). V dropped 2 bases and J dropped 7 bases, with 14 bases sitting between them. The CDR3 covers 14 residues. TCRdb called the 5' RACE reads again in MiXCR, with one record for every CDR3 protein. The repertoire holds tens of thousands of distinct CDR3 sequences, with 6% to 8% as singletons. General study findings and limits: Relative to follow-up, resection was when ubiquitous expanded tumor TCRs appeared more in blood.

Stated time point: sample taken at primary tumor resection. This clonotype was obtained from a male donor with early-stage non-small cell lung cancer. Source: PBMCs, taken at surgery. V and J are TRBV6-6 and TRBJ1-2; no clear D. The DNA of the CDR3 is TGTGCCAGCAGTTACATGGGAACAATAGGTGGCTACACCTTC. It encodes CASSYMGTIGGYTF.